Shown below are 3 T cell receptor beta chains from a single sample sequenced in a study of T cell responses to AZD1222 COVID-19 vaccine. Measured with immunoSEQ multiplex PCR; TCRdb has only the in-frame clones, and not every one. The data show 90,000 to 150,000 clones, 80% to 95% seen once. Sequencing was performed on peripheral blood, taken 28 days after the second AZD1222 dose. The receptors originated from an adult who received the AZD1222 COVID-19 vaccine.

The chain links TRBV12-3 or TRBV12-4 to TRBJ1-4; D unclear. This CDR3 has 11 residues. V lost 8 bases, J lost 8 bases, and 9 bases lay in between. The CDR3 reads CASRMGEKLFF. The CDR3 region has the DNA TGTGCCAGCCGCATGGGGGAAAAACTGTTTTTT.

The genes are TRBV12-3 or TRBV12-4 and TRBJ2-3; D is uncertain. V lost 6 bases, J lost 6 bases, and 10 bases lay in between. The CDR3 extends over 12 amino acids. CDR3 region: CASSPLADTQYF. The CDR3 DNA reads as TGTGCCAGCAGCCCATTGGCGGATACGCAGTATTTT.

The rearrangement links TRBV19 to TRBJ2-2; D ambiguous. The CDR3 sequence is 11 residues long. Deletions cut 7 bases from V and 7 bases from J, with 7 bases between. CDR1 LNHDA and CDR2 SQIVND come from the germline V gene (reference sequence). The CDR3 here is CASNYIGELFF. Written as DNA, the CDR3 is TGTGCCAGTAATTATATCGGGGAGCTGTTTTTT.